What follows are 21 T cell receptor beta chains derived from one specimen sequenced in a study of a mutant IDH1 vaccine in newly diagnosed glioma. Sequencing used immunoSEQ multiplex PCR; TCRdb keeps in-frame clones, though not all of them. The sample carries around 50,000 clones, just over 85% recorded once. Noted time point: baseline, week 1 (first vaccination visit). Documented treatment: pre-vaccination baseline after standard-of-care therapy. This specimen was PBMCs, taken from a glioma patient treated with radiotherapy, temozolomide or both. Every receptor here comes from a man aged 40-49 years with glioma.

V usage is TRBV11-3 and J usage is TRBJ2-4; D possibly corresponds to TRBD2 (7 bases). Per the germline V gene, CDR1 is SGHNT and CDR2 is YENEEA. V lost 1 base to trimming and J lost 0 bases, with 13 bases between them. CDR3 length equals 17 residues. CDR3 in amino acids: CASSLGGGGLAKNIQYF. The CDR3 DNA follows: TGTGCCAGCAGCTTAGGGGGAGGGGGTCTAGCCAAAAACATTCAGTACTTC.

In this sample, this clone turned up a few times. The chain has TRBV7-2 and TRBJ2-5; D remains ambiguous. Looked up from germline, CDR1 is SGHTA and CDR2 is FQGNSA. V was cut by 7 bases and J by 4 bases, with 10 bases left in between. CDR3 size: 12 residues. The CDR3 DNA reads TGTGCCAGCACCCCCGATGTAGAGACCCAGTACTTC. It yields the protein CASTPDVETQYF.

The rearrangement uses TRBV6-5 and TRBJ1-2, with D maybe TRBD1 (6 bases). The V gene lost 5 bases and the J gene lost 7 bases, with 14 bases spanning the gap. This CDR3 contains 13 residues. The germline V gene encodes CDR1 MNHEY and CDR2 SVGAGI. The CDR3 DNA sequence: TGTGCCAGCAGTCTGACAGGCTCCTTTGGCTACACCTTC. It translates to CASSLTGSFGYTF.

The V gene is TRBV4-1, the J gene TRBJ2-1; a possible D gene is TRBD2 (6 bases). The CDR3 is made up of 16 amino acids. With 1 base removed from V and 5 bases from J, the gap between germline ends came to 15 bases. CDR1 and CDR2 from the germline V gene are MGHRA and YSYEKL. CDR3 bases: TGCGCCAGCAGCCAAGTAGCGGAGGGGCTTGACAATGAGCAGTTCTTC. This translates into CASSQVAEGLDNEQFF.

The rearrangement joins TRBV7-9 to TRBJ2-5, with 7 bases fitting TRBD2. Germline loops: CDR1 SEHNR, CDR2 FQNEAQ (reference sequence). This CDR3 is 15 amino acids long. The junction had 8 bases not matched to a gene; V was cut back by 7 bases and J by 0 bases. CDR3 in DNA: TGTGCCAGCACCCGGGGGGTCCACAACCAAGAGACCCAGTACTTC. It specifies CASTRGVHNQETQYF.

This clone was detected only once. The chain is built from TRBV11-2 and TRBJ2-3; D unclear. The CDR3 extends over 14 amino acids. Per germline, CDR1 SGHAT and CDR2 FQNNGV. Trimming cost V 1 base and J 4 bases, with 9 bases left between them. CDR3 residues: CASSLVTGADTQYF. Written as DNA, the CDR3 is TGTGCCAGCAGCTTAGTTACTGGCGCAGATACGCAGTATTTT.

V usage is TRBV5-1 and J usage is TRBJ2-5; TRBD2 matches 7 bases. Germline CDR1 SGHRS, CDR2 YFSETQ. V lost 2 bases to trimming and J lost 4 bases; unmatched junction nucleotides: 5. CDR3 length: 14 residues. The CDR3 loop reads CASSLRGRAETQYF. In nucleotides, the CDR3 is TGCGCCAGCAGCTTACGAGGGAGGGCAGAGACCCAGTACTTC.

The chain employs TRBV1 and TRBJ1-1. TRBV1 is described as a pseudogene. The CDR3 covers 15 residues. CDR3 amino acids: CTSSASTGGRTEAFF. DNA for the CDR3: TGCACCAGCAGCGCCTCAACCGGCGGGAGGACTGAAGCTTTCTTT.

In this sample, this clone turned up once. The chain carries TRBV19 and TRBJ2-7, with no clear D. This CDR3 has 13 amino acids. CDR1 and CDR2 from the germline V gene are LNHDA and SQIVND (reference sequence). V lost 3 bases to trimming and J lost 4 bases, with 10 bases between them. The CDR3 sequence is CASSMADSYEQYF. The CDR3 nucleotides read TGTGCCAGTAGTATGGCGGATTCATACGAGCAGTACTTC.

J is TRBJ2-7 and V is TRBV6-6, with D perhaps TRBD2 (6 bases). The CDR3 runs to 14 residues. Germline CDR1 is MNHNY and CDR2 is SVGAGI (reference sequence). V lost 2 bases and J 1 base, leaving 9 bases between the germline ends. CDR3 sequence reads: CASSYMGTSYEQYF. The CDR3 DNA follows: TGTGCCAGCAGTTACATGGGGACTTCCTACGAGCAGTACTTC.

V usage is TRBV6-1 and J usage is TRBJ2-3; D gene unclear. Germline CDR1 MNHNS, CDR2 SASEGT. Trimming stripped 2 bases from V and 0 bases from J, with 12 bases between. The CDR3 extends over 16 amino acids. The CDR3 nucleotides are TGTGCCAGCAGTGAACAGGTCGGAACTAGCACAGATACGCAGTATTTT. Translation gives CASSEQVGTSTDTQYF.

The CDR3 bases are TGTGCCAGCAGGGCGACGGACACTGAAGCTTTCTTT. Encoded protein: CASRATDTEAFF. V gene TRBV7-9 combines with J gene TRBJ1-1; no definite D call. CDR1 SEHNR and CDR2 FQNEAQ come from the germline V gene (reference sequence). V was shortened by 6 bases and J by 3 bases, with 8 bases between the two germline ends. This CDR3 contains 12 residues.

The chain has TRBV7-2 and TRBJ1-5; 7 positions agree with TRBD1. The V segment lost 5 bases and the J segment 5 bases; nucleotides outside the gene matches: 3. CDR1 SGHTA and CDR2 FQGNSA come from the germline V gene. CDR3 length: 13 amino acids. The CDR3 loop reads CASSATGDQPQHF. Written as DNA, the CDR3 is TGTGCCAGCAGCGCCACAGGGGATCAGCCCCAGCATTTT.

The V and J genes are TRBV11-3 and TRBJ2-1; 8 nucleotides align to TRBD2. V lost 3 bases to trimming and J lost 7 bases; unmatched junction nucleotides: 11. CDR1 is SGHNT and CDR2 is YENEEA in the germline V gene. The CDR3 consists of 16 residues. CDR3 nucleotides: TGTGCCAGCAGCTTTCCCAGCGGGAGTGGGAGGAATGAGCAGTTCTTC. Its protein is CASSFPSGSGRNEQFF.

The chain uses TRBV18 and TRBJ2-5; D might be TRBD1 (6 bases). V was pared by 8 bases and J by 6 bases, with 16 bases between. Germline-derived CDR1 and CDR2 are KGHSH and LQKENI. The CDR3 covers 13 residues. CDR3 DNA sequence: TGTGCCAGCAGCACAGGGCGAGGACAGACCCAGTACTTC. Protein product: CASSTGRGQTQYF. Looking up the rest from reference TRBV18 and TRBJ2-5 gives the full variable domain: NAGVMQNPRHLVRRRGQEARLRCSPMKGHSHVYWYRQLPEEGLKFMVYLQKENIIDESGMPKERFSAEFPKEGPSILRIQQVVRGDSAAYFCASSTGRGQTQYFGPGTRLLVL.

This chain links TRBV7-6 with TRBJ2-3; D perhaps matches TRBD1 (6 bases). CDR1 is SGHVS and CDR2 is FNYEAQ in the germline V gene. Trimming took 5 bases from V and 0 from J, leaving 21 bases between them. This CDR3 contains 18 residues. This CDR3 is CASSPRAGAGFSTDTQYF. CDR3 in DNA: TGTGCCAGCAGCCCGAGGGCAGGGGCAGGCTTTAGCACAGATACGCAGTATTTT.

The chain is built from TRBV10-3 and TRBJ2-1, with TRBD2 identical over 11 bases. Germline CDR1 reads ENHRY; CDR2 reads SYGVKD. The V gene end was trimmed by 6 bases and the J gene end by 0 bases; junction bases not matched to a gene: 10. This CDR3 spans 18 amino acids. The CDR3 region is CAIRGLAEVPSSYNEQFF. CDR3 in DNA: TGTGCCATCAGGGGACTAGCGGAGGTCCCCTCCTCCTACAATGAGCAGTTCTTC.

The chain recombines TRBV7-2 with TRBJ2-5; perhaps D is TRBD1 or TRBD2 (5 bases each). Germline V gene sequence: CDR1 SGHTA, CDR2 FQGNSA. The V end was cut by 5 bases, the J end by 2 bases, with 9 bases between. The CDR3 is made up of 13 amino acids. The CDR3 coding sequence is TGTGCCAGCAGCCCCTGGGGGCAAGAGACCCAGTACTTC. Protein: CASSPWGQETQYF. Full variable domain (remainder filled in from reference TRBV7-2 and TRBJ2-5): GAGVSQSPSNKVTEKGKDVELRCDPISGHTALYWYRQSLGQGLEFLIYFQGNSAPDKSGLPSDRFSAERTGGSVSTLTIQRTQQEDSAVYLCASSPWGQETQYFGPGTRLLVL.

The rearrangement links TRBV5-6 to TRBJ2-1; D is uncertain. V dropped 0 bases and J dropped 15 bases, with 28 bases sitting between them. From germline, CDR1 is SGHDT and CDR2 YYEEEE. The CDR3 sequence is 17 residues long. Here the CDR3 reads CASSLGLGQIRAEMRFF. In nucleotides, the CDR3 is TGTGCCAGCAGCTTGGGGTTAGGGCAGATTAGGGCAGAAATGCGGTTCTTC.

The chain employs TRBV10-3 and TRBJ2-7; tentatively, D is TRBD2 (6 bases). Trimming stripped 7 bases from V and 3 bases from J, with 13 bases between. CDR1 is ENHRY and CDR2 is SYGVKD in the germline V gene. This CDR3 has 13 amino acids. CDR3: CAIMGGAGYEQYF. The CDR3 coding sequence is TGTGCCATCATGGGGGGAGCGGGCTACGAGCAGTACTTC.

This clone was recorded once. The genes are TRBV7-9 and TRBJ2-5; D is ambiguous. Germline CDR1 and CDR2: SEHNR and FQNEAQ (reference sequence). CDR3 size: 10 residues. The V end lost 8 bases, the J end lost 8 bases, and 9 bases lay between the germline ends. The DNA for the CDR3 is TGTGCCAGCGGTGTGGAAACCCAGTACTTC. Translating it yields CASGVETQYF.